The 6 T cell receptor beta chains presented below share a single source sample, sequenced in a study of blood T cell repertoires in COVID-19. TCRdb keeps only in-frame clones here, not all; method: immunoSEQ multiplex PCR. The table includes 70,000 to 90,000 clones, 80% to 90% detected once. Sequenced: peripheral blood. The source of these receptors is a man aged 60 to 75 with acute or convalescent COVID-19.

This sequence joins TRBV20-1 and TRBJ2-7; D might be TRBD2 (6 bases). The CDR3 sequence is 13 residues long. CDR1 is DFQATT, CDR2 SNEGSKA, per germline (reference sequence). The germline V and J ends were trimmed by 3 bases and 2 bases, with 11 bases remaining between them. The CDR3 loop reads CSASTGVPYEQYF. CDR3 sequence (DNA): TGCAGTGCTAGTACGGGGGTACCCTACGAGCAGTACTTC.

The chain is built from TRBV30 and TRBJ1-1; weak D call: TRBD1 (6 bases). CDR1 and CDR2 from the germline V gene are GTSNPN and SVGIG (reference sequence). CDR3 length equals 12 residues. Trimming took off 2 bases at V and 9 bases at J, with 13 bases between the two ends. CDR3 amino acids: CAWSPGTPKAFF. The CDR3 region has the DNA TGTGCCTGGAGTCCCGGGACACCCAAAGCTTTCTTT.

CDR3 in DNA: TGTGCCAGCAGTAAACAGGGGGCGCCTTACAATGAGCAGTTCTTC. Protein sequence: CASSKQGAPYNEQFF. The V call is TRBV7-2, the J call TRBJ2-1; 9 bases match TRBD1. Germline lookup yields CDR1 SGHTA and CDR2 FQGNSA. V gave up 6 bases and J gave up 4 bases; unmatched junction bases: 7. There are 15 residues in the CDR3. Supplemented by reference TRBV7-2 and TRBJ2-1, the full variable domain reads GAGVSQSPSNKVTEKGKDVELRCDPISGHTALYWYRQSLGQGLEFLIYFQGNSAPDKSGLPSDRFSAERTGGSVSTLTIQRTQQEDSAVYLCASSKQGAPYNEQFFGPGTRLTVL.

The gene calls are TRBV6-6 and TRBJ2-7; 10 bases align to TRBD2. Germline CDR1 MNHNY, CDR2 SVGAGI (reference sequence). The J segment lost 3 bases and the V segment lost 5 bases, leaving 4 bases of the junction unmatched. The CDR3 extends over 14 amino acids. The CDR3 DNA follows: TGTGCCAGCAGTCTTAGCGGGGGGCTCTACGAGCAGTACTTC. It encodes CASSLSGGLYEQYF.

As concerns this clone: This specimen includes other DNA sequences encoding the same CDR3. This rearrangement joins TRBV3-1 (or the pseudogene TRBV3-2) to TRBJ2-1; D remains ambiguous. The CDR3 consists of 15 residues. Germline loops: CDR1 LGHDT, CDR2 YNNKEL (reference sequence). V was trimmed by 1 base and J by 0 bases, leaving 7 bases between them. The DNA of the CDR3 is TGTGCCAGCAGCCAAGGAATGAGCTCCTACAATGAGCAGTTCTTC. Translating gives CASSQGMSSYNEQFF.

About this clone itself: Other DNA sequences within the sample encode an identical CDR3. The chain combines TRBV15 with TRBJ1-1; D may be TRBD1 (5 bases). Trimming shortened V by 1 base and J by 1 base, and 13 bases separated the two germline ends. CDR3 size: 16 residues. Germline CDR1 is LNHNV and CDR2 is YYDKDF (reference sequence). The CDR3 reads CATSRGRGKGNTEAFF. In nucleotides, the CDR3 is TGTGCCACCAGCAGAGGGAGGGGCAAGGGGAACACTGAAGCTTTCTTT.